This TCR beta chain was observed in a study of blood T cell repertoires in COVID-19. Study at large: COVID-19 samples, acute and convalescent, were from the United States, Italy and Spain. T cells, B-cell-depleted T cells, or PBMCs supplied cDNA or gDNA.

From germline, CDR1 is LGHDT and CDR2 YNNKEL (reference sequence). This CDR3 contains 14 residues. The V end was cut by 1 base, the J end by 1 base, with 8 bases between. Authors' analysis steps: Amplification from reference gene primers served as the basis for estimated nucleated cell counts. Some clones are missing from TCRdb's copy, which holds only in-frame ones; the method was immunoSEQ multiplex PCR. V, J and clone size derive from that table, while D and trimming were established from the DNA sequence. The profile shows about 260,000 clones, about 80% of them singletons. The clonotype comes from a woman at least 80 years old with acute or convalescent COVID-19. The chain couples TRBV3-1 (or the pseudogene TRBV3-2) to TRBJ2-7; the D is unclear. The sequencing input was peripheral blood. The CDR3 protein is CASSQAYSSYEQYF. CDR3 DNA: TGTGCCAGCAGCCAAGCGTACAGTTCCTACGAGCAGTACTTC.